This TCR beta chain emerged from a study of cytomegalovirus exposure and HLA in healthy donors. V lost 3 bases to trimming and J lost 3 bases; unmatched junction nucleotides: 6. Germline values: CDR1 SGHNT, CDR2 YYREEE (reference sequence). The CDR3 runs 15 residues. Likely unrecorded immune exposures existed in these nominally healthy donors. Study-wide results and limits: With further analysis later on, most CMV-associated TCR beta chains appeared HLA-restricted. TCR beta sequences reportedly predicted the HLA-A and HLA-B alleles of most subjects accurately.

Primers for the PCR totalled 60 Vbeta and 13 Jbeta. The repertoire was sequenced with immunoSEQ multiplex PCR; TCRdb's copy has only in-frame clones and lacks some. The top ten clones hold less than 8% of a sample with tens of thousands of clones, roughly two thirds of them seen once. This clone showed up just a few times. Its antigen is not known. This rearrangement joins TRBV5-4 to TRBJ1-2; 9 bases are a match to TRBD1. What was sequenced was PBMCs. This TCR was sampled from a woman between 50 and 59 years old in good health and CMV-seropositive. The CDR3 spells CASSSGTGKDYGYTF. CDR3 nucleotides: TGTGCCAGCAGCTCCGGGACAGGGAAGGACTATGGCTACACCTTC.